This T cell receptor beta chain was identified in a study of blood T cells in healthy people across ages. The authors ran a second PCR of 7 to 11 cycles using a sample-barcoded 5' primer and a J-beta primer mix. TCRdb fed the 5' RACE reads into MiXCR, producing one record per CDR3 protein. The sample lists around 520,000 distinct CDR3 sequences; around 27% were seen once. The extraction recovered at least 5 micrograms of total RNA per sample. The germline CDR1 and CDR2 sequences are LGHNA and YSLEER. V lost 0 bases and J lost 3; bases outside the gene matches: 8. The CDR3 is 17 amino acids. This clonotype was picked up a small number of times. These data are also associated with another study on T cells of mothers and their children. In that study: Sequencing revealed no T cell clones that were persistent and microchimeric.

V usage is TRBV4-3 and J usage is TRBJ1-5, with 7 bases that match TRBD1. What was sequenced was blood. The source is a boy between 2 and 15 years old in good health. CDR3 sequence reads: CASSQDRTGEANQPQHF. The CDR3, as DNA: TGCGCCAGCAGCCAAGATCGTACAGGGGAGGCCAATCAGCCCCAGCATTTT.